The 16 T cell receptor beta chains in this list originate from one sample, sequenced in a study of T-cell memory formation after mild COVID-19. MiXCR, run by TCRdb on the 5' RACE reads, gives a single entry per CDR3 protein. Of about 540,000 distinct CDR3 sequences listed, roughly 22% are singletons. Sequencing was carried out using PBMCs or a T cell subset sorted from them (not recorded which). These receptor sequences come from an adult woman who had mild COVID-19 (a few samples of this study predate the infection). Cell type and time point are not known.

About this clonotype itself: A clone one base away is much larger, so this may be a read error. The chain has TRBV27 and TRBJ2-1; maybe TRBD2 (5 bases). The CDR3 extends over 15 amino acids. The germline gives CDR1 MNHEY, CDR2 SMNVEV (reference sequence). In nucleotides, the CDR3 is TGTGCCAGCAGTTTAATAGGGAGCTCCTGCAATGAGCAGTTCTTC. Protein: CASSLIGSSCNEQFF.

This clonotype was counted a few times. The V and J genes are TRBV5-1 and TRBJ2-5; D unresolved. This CDR3 is 12 amino acids long. Germline CDR1 is SGHRS and CDR2 is YFSETQ. V gave up 4 bases and J gave up 10 bases, with 14 bases separating them. CDR3 sequence: CASSLHLRHQYF. The CDR3 DNA sequence: TGCGCCAGCAGCCTCCACCTCCGGCACCAGTACTTC.

This sequence joins TRBV5-1 and TRBJ2-7; D is perhaps TRBD1 (6 bases). V lost 1 base to trimming and J lost 0 bases, with 14 bases between them. The germline gives CDR1 SGHRS, CDR2 YFSETQ. The CDR3 totals 16 residues. The CDR3 DNA reads TGCGCCAGCAGCTTGTCACAGGGATTAAGCTCCTACGAGCAGTACTTC. It codes for CASSLSQGLSSYEQYF.

This clonotype was detected a few times. The V call is TRBV5-1, the J call TRBJ2-5, with D perhaps TRBD1 (5 bases). The V end lost 0 bases, the J end lost 4 bases, and 16 bases lay between the germline ends. The germline gives CDR1 SGHRS, CDR2 YFSETQ. The CDR3 is 16 amino acids. CDR3 region: CASSLGGVLPGETQYF. The DNA of the CDR3 is TGCGCCAGCAGCTTGGGGGGCGTGCTCCCCGGAGAGACCCAGTACTTC.

V gene TRBV7-9 combines with J gene TRBJ2-5; 9 bases match TRBD2. The CDR3 runs 16 residues. Looked up from germline, CDR1 is SEHNR and CDR2 is FQNEAQ (reference sequence). Trimming at V came to 4 bases and at J to 7 bases, leaving 13 bases not matched to a gene. DNA of the CDR3: TGTGCCAGCAGCTCCCCTGCGGGGGGGCCTCAGGGGACCCAGTACTTC. It is translated as CASSSPAGGPQGTQYF.

The CDR3, as DNA: TGTGCCAGTAGTATAGGTCAGGGGCTATCTGGGGCCAACGTCCTGACTTTC. This translates into CASSIGQGLSGANVLTF. The rearrangement joins TRBV19 to TRBJ2-6; D might be TRBD1 (6 bases). The CDR3 runs to 17 residues. Deletions cut 1 base from V and 1 base from J, with 11 bases between. From germline, CDR1 is LNHDA and CDR2 SQIVND (reference sequence).

This clonotype was found a few times. The J gene is TRBJ2-7, the V gene TRBV24-1, with D possibly being TRBD1 or TRBD2 (5 bases each). With 5 bases removed from V and 3 bases from J, the gap between germline ends came to 13 bases. Germline CDR1 reads KGHDR; CDR2 reads SFDVKD. CDR3 size: 14 residues. The CDR3 is CATSASGALYEQYF. The CDR3 nucleotides read TGTGCCACCAGTGCGTCCGGGGCCCTCTACGAGCAGTACTTC.

Remarks on this clonotype: Because the CDR3 is missing its conserved closing phenylalanine or tryptophan, this is likely a read error. The chain recombines TRBV4-1 with TRBJ1-6; unclear D gene. Trimming stripped 1 base from V and 9 bases from J, with 4 bases between. Germline V gene data show CDR1 as MGHRA and CDR2 as YSYEKL. This CDR3 is built from 12 residues. Here the CDR3 reads CASSQVPSPLHC. The CDR3 DNA reads as TGCGCCAGCAGCCAAGTCCCTTCACCCCTCCACTGT.

This clonotype came up a few times. This sequence joins TRBV6-5 and TRBJ2-6, with D possibly being TRBD2 (5 bases). Germline V lookup: CDR1 MNHEY, CDR2 SVGAGI. Between the trimmed V and J ends, which lost 0 bases and 2 bases, there was a span of 5 bases. This CDR3 contains 15 residues. The CDR3 DNA is TGTGCCAGCAGTTACTCCGGGGCTGGGGCCAACGTCCTGACTTTC. As protein: CASSYSGAGANVLTF.

The CDR3 reads CATSRDPGSGYSYEQYF. CDR3 DNA: TGTGCCACCAGCAGAGATCCTGGTAGCGGGTATTCGTACGAGCAGTACTTC. V gene TRBV15 combines with J gene TRBJ2-7; 7 nucleotides line up with TRBD2. Trimming at V came to 0 bases and at J to 4 bases, leaving 12 bases not matched to a gene. Germline V CDR1 and CDR2: LNHNV, YYDKDF (reference sequence). The CDR3 extends over 17 amino acids.

This clonotype occurred a few times. This chain connects TRBV6-2 or TRBV6-3 to TRBJ2-7, with 7 bases aligning to TRBD2. This CDR3 has 11 amino acids. J lost 7 bases, V lost 8 bases, and 5 bases had no gene match. CDR1 MNHEY and CDR2 SVGEGT come from the germline V gene. The CDR3 DNA sequence: TGTGCCAGCGGGGGGGTTGATGAGCAGTACTTC. It specifies CASGGVDEQYF.

The chain links TRBV20-1 to TRBJ2-4; the D gene is possibly TRBD2 (5 bases). The CDR3 has 11 residues. The V end was cut by 5 bases, the J end by 8 bases, with 10 bases between. The germline CDR1 and CDR2 sequences are DFQATT and SNEGSKA (reference sequence). This chain's CDR3 is CSALWEYIQYF. CDR3 nucleotides: TGCAGTGCTCTCTGGGAGTACATTCAGTACTTC.

This clonotype was seen a few times. The chain uses TRBV5-1 and TRBJ2-5, with 8 bases that match TRBD2. Germline loops: CDR1 SGHRS, CDR2 YFSETQ. The CDR3 extends over 15 amino acids. Unmatched junction bases numbered 6, after V lost 2 bases and J lost 3 bases. CDR3 DNA sequence: TGCGCCAGCAGCTTTCAAAATAGCGGGGAAGAGACCCAGTACTTC. Protein: CASSFQNSGEETQYF.

Here the CDR3 reads CASRLQTEVPGELFF. The CDR3 DNA reads as TGCGCCAGTCGGTTACAGACCGAGGTACCCGGGGAGCTGTTTTTT. The rearrangement joins TRBV5-1 to TRBJ2-2; D call uncertain. Germline loops: CDR1 SGHRS, CDR2 YFSETQ. CDR3 size: 15 residues. With 8 bases removed from V and 6 bases from J, the gap between germline ends came to 20 bases.

This rearrangement joins TRBV7-9 to TRBJ1-5; D perhaps matches TRBD1 (5 bases). CDR1 is SEHNR and CDR2 is FQNEAQ in the germline V gene (reference sequence). This CDR3 is 14 amino acids long. Trimming stripped 3 bases from V and 6 bases from J, with 12 bases between. CDR3 nucleotides: TGTGCCAGCAGCTTCGGGGGGGACCCTCAGCCCCAGCATTTT. Encoded protein: CASSFGGDPQPQHF.

The CDR3, as DNA: TGTGCCAGCAGCTTAGTGATTGGGATGGGGAGAGATCAGCCCCAGCATTTT. Amino acid sequence: CASSLVIGMGRDQPQHF. The chain employs TRBV7-9 and TRBJ1-5, with no clear D. CDR3 size: 17 residues. V gave up 1 base and J gave up 5 bases, with 18 bases separating them. The germline CDR1 and CDR2 sequences are SEHNR and FQNEAQ (reference sequence).